The text below deals with one TCR beta chain. Trimming took 4 bases from V and 4 from J; bases not matched to a gene: 3. The germline V gene has CDR1 PRHDT and CDR2 FYEKMQ (reference sequence). The CDR3 consists of 15 residues. This record belongs to a study of blood T cell repertoires in COVID-19. The repertoire was sequenced with immunoSEQ multiplex PCR; TCRdb's copy has only in-frame clones and lacks some. The sample has about 270,000 clones; approximately 77% are singletons. This clonotype was sampled from a woman aged 18-35 years with acute or convalescent COVID-19. The V gene is TRBV13, the J gene TRBJ2-1, with 11 positions matching TRBD2. The sequenced material came from peripheral blood. DNA of the CDR3: TGTGCCAGCAGCTCCCGGACTAGCGGGTACAATGAGCAGTTCTTC. It codes for CASSSRTSGYNEQFF.